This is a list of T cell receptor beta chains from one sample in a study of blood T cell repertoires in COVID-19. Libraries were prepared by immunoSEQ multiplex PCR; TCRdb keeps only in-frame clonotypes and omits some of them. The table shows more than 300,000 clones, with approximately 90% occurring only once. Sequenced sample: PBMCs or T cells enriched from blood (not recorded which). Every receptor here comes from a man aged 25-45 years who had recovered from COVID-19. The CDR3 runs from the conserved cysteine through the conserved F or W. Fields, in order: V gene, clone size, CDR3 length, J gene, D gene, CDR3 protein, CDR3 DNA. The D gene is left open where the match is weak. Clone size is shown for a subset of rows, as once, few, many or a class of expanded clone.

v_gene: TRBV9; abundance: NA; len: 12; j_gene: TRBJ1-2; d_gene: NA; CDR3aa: CASSVRGYGYTF; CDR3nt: TGTGCCAGCAGCGTTCGGGGGTATGGCTACACCTTC
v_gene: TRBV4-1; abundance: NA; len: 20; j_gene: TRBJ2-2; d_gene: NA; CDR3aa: CASSQVRPGANQGNTGELFF; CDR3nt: TGCGCCAGCAGCCAAGTGAGGCCAGGGGCTAACCAAGGGAACACCGGGGAGCTGTTTTTT
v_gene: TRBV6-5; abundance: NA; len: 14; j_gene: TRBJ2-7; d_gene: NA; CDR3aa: CASTPRHLSYEQYF; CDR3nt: TGTGCCAGCACCCCGCGGCACCTTTCCTACGAGCAGTACTTC
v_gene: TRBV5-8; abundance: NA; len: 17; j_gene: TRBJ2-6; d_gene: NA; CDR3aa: CASSLGIRASGANVLTF; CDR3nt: TGTGCCAGCAGTCTGGGCATCAGGGCTTCTGGGGCCAACGTCCTGACTTTC
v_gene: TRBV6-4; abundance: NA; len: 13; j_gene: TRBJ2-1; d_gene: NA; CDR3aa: CASRTREYNEQFF; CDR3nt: TGTGCCAGCAGGACTAGAGAGTACAATGAGCAGTTCTTC
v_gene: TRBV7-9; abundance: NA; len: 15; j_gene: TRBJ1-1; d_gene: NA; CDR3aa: CASSLVGEGNTEAFF; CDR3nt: TGTGCCAGCAGCTTAGTCGGGGAGGGGAACACTGAAGCTTTCTTT
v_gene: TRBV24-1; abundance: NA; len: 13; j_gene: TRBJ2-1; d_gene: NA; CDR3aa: CATSDLQDNEQFF; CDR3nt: TGTGCCACCAGTGATTTACAGGACAATGAGCAGTTCTTC
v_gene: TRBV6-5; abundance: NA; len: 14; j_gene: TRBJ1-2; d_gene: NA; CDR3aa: CASSPQVTLYGYTF; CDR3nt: TGTGCCAGCAGTCCACAGGTGACCCTTTATGGCTACACCTTC
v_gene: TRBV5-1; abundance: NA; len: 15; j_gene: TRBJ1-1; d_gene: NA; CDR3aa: CASSLGQVGNTEAFF; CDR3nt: TGCGCCAGCAGCTTGGGACAGGTAGGGAACACTGAAGCTTTCTTT
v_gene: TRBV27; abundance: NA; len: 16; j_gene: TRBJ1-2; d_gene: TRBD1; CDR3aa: CASSDKGQGAWSGYTF; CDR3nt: TGTGCCAGCAGTGACAAGGGACAGGGGGCGTGGAGTGGCTACACCTTC
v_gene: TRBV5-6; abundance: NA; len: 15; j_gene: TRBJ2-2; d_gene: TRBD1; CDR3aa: CASSWTGIDTGELFF; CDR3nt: TGTGCCAGCAGCTGGACAGGGATCGACACCGGGGAGCTGTTTTTT
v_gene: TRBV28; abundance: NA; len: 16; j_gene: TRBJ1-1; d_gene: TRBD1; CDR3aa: CASSLGVGDRVPEAFF; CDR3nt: TGTGCCAGCAGTTTAGGAGTAGGGGACAGGGTCCCTGAAGCTTTCTTT
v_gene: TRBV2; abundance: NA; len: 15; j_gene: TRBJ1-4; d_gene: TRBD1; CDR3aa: CASTGDQGVGEKLFF; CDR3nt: TGTGCCAGCACCGGGGACCAGGGGGTCGGGGAAAAACTGTTTTTT
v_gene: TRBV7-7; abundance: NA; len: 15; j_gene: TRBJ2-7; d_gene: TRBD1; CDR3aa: CASSPQTGRNHEQYF; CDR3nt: TGTGCTAGCAGCCCGCAGACAGGGAGAAACCACGAGCAGTACTTC
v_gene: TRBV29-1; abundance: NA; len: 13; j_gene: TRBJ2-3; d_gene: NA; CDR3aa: CSGVTAGIDTQYF; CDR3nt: TGCAGCGGGGTGACGGCCGGGATAGATACGCAGTATTTT
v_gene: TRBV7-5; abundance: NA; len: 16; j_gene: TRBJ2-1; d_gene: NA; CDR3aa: CVRSLVGRRRNNEQFF; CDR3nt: TGTGTCAGAAGCTTAGTGGGGAGGCGGAGAAACAATGAGCAGTTCTTC
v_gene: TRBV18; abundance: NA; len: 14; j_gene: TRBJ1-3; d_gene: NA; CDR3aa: CASSPISSGNTIYF; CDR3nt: TGTGCCAGCTCACCAATCAGTTCTGGAAACACCATATATTTT
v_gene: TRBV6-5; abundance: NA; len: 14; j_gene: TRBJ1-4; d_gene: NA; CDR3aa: CASSSGRGSEKLFF; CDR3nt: TGTGCCAGCAGCTCGGGGAGGGGAAGTGAAAAACTGTTTTTT
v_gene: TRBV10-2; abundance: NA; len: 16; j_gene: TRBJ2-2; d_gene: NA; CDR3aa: CASTNYRGAGTGELFF; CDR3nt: TGCGCCAGCACCAACTATCGGGGGGCCGGCACCGGGGAGCTGTTTTTT
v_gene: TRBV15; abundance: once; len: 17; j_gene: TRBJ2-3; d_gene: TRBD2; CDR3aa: CATSRAKGLGAGDTQYF; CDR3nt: TGTGCCACCAGCAGAGCCAAGGGACTAGGAGCGGGAGATACGCAGTATTTT
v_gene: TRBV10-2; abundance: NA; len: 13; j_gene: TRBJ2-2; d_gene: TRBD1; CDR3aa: CASTDRDTGELFF; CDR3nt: TGCGCCAGCACTGACAGGGACACCGGGGAGCTGTTTTTT
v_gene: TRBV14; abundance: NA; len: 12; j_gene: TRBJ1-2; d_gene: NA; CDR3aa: CASANRRNGYTF; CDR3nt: TGTGCCAGCGCTAACAGGCGAAATGGCTACACCTTC
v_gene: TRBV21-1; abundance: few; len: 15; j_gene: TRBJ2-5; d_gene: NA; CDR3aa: CASSKGTGGRKTQYF; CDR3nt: TGTGCCAGCAGCAAAGGGACAGGGGGGAGAAAGACCCAGTACTTC
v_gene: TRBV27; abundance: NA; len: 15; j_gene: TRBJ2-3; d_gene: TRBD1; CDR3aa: CASSFRDRGSDTQYF; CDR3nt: TGTGCCAGCAGTTTCCGGGACAGGGGATCAGATACGCAGTATTTT
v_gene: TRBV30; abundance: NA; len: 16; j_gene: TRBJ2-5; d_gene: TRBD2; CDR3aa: CAWRILGGRSQETQYF; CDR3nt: TGTGCCTGGAGGATCCTCGGGGGGAGATCCCAAGAGACCCAGTACTTC
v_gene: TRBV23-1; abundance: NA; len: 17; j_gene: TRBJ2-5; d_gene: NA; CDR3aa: CASSQWLGGMYGETQYF; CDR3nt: TGCGCCAGCAGTCAATGGTTAGGAGGGATGTATGGAGAGACCCAGTACTTC
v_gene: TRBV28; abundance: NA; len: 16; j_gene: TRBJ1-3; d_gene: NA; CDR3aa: CASSLRTAPRGNTIYF; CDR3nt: TGTGCCAGCAGTTTAAGAACAGCCCCCCGGGGAAACACCATATATTTT
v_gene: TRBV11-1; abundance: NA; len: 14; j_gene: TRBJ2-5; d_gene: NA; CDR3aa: CASSSREGAATQYF; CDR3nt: TGTGCCAGCAGCTCAAGGGAAGGGGCGGCGACCCAGTACTTC
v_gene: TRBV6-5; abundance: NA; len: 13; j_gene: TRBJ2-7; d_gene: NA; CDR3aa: CASCEVVGYEQYF; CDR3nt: TGTGCCTCCTGCGAGGTGGTAGGCTACGAGCAGTACTTC
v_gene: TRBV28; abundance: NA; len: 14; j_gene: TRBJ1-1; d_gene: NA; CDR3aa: CASSLVQGGEEAFF; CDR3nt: TGTGCCAGCAGTTTGGTCCAGGGCGGGGAGGAAGCTTTCTTT
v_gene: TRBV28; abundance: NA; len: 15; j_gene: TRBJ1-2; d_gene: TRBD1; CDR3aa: CASSSPGQAIYGYTF; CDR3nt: TGTGCCAGCAGTTCCCCTGGACAGGCTATCTATGGCTACACCTTC
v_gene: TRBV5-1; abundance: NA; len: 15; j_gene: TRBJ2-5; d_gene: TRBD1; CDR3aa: CASSSGDRGAETQYF; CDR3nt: TGCGCCAGCAGCTCGGGAGACAGGGGAGCCGAGACCCAGTACTTC
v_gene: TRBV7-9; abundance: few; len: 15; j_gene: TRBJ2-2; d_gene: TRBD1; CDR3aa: CASSSYRGNTGELFF; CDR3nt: TGTGCCAGCAGCTCCTACAGGGGGAACACCGGGGAGCTGTTTTTT
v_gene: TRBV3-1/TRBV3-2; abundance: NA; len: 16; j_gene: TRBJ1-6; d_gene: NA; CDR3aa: CASSQALFRNNSPLHF; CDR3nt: TGTGCCAGCAGCCAAGCCCTCTTCAGGAATAATTCACCCCTCCACTTT
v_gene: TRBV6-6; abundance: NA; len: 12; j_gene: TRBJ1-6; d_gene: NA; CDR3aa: CASRQDNSPLHF; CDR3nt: TGTGCCAGCAGGCAGGATAATTCACCCCTCCACTTT
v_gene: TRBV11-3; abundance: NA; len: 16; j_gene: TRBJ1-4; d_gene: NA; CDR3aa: CASSLDGRPTNEKLFF; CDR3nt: TGTGCCAGCAGCTTAGATGGCAGGCCAACTAATGAAAAACTGTTTTTT
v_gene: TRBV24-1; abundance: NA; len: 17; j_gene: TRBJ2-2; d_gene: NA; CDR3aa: CATSDFGDSGSTGELFF; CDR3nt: TGTGCCACCAGTGATTTTGGGGACTCGGGTTCCACCGGGGAGCTGTTTTTT
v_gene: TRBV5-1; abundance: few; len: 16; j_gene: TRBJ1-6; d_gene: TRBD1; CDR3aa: CASSPSTTGNRSPLHF; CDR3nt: TGCGCCAGCAGCCCAAGCACGACAGGGAATCGTTCACCCCTCCACTTT
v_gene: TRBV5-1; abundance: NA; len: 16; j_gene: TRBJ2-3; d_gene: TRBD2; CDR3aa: CASSLSSGGSTDTQYF; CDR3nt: TGCGCCAGCAGCTTGAGCAGCGGGGGTAGCACAGATACGCAGTATTTT
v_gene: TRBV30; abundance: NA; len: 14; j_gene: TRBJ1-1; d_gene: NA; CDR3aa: CAWSIRTDNTEAFF; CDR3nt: TGTGCCTGGAGTATTCGGACAGACAACACTGAAGCTTTCTTT
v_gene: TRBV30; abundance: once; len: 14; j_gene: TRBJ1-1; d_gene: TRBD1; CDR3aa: CAWSVGGLGTEAFF; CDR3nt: TGTGCCTGGAGTGTAGGGGGCTTGGGAACTGAAGCTTTCTTT
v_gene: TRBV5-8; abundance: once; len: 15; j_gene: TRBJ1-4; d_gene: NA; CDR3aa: CASSLGHATNEKLFF; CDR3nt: TGTGCCAGCAGCTTGGGACACGCAACTAATGAAAAACTGTTTTTT
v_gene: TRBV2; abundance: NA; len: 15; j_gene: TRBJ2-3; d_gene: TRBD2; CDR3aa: CASSLAGTGADTQYF; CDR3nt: TGTGCCAGCAGCCTAGCGGGGACCGGAGCAGATACGCAGTATTTT
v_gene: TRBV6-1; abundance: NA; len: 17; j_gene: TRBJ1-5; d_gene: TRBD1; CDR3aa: CASSEAVKGAGVQPQHF; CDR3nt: TGTGCCAGCAGTGAAGCGGTCAAGGGGGCAGGCGTTCAGCCCCAGCATTTT
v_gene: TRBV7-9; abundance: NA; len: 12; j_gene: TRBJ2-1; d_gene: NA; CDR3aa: CASSLLDNEQFF; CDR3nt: TGTGCCAGCAGCTTACTAGACAATGAGCAGTTCTTC
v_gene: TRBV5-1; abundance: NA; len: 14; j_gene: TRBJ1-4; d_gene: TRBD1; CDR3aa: CASSLGQANEKLFF; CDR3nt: TGCGCCAGCAGCCTGGGACAGGCAAATGAAAAACTGTTTTTT
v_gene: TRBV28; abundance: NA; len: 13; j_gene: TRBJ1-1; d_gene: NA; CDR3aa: CASRHRVNTEAFF; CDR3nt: TGTGCCAGCAGGCACAGAGTGAACACTGAAGCTTTCTTT
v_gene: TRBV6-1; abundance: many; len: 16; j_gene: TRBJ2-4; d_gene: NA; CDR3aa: CASSETRGMAVHIQYF; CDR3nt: TGTGCCAGCAGTGAAACCCGGGGGATGGCCGTACACATTCAGTACTTC
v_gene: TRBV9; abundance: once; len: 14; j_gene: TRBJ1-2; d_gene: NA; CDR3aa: CASSAWYRAEGYTF; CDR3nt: TGTGCCAGCAGCGCCTGGTACAGGGCAGAAGGCTACACCTTC
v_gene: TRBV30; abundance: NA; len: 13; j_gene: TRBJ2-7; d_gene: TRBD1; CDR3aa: CAWWQTGGREQYF; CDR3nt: TGTGCCTGGTGGCAAACAGGGGGTCGCGAGCAGTACTTC
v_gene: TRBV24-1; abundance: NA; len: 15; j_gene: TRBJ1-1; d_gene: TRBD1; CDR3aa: CATSDGGTGLPEAFF; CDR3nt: TGTGCCACCAGTGATGGGGGGACAGGGCTGCCTGAAGCTTTCTTT
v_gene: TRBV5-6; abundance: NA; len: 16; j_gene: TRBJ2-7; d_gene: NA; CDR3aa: CASSSLQGIVGYEQYF; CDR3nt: TGTGCCAGCAGCTCTCTGCAGGGAATAGTGGGATACGAGCAGTACTTC
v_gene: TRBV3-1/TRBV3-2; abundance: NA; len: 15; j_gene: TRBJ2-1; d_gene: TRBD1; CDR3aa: CASSSQGQGYNEQFF; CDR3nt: TGTGCCAGCAGCTCTCAGGGACAGGGGTACAATGAGCAGTTCTTC
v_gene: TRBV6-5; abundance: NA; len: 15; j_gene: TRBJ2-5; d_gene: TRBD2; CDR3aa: CASSYSVSGEETQYF; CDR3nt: TGTGCCAGCAGTTACTCGGTTAGCGGGGAAGAGACCCAGTACTTC
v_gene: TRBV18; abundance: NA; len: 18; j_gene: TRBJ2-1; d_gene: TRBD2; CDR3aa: CASSPLAGPAGTTNEQFF; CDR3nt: TGTGCCAGCTCACCCTTGGCAGGACCGGCCGGGACTACCAATGAGCAGTTCTTC